A selection of T cell receptor beta chains follows, all from one sample in a study of T cell responses to AZD1222 COVID-19 vaccine. The assay was immunoSEQ multiplex PCR, and TCRdb's table has in-frame clones only and misses some. The sample includes roughly 120,000 clones, around 86% of them seen just once. Specimen: peripheral blood, collected 28 days after the second AZD1222 dose. These receptors were obtained from an adult who received the AZD1222 COVID-19 vaccine. The CDR3 runs from the conserved cysteine through the conserved F or W. The D gene is left open where the match is weak. Not all rows give a size; the values are once, few, many and, for expanded clones, a class.

D gene	J gene	V gene	clone size	CDR3 DNA	CDR3 protein
.	TRBJ1-1	TRBV9	.	TGTGCCAGCAGCCTCGACGGGACGGGTAACACTGAAGCTTTCTTT	CASSLDGTGNTEAFF
.	TRBJ2-1	TRBV5-4	.	TGTGCCAGCAGCTTGGTCGGGGCCTCTGTGCTAGAGCAGTTCTTC	CASSLVGASVLEQFF
.	TRBJ2-1	TRBV4-1	.	TGCGCCAGCAGCCAGGAAGGGGGGGCGGGGACCGAGCAGTTCTTC	CASSQEGGAGTEQFF
.	TRBJ1-4	TRBV6-2/TRBV6-3	.	TGTGCCAGCAGTCATACTCTATTGAATGAAAAACTGTTTTTT	CASSHTLLNEKLFF
.	TRBJ2-2	TRBV5-1	.	TGCGCCAGCAGCTTGGTTCTGGGCAGCACCGGGGAGCTGTTTTTT	CASSLVLGSTGELFF
.	TRBJ1-1	TRBV28	.	TGTGCCAGCACCCAGGCAGGGAACACTGAAGCTTTCTTT	CASTQAGNTEAFF
TRBD2	TRBJ2-3	TRBV6-4	few	TGTGCCAGCAGTGACTCGCGGGGGGGCGATACGCAGTATTTT	CASSDSRGGDTQYF
.	TRBJ2-7	TRBV3-1/TRBV3-2	.	TGTTCCCCGGGACAAAAAGACTACGAGCAGTACTTC	CSPGQKDYEQYF
TRBD1	TRBJ1-1	TRBV12-5	once	TGTGCTAGTGGTTTGGTTGGGGCAACAGGGGGCCTGAACACTGAAGCTTTCTTT	CASGLVGATGGLNTEAFF
TRBD1	TRBJ1-3	TRBV5-1	.	TGCGCCAGCAGCTTGGAACAGGGGGCCGCCGGAAACACCATATATTTT	CASSLEQGAAGNTIYF
.	TRBJ1-5	TRBV7-8	.	TGTGCCAGCAGCTCCCATCAGGGGCCGAGTCAGCCCCAGCATTTT	CASSSHQGPSQPQHF
TRBD1	TRBJ2-6	TRBV6-6	.	TGTGCCAGCAGTTACGGGACAGGGTCCGGGGCCAACGTCCTGACTTTC	CASSYGTGSGANVLTF
TRBD1	TRBJ2-1	TRBV5-4	.	TGTGCCAGCAGCCTGGGACAGGGAGGCAATGAGCAGTTCTTC	CASSLGQGGNEQFF
TRBD1	TRBJ1-1	TRBV7-9	few	TGTGCCAGCAGCCTCCAGGGGGCGCTTGGGACTGAAGCTTTCTTT	CASSLQGALGTEAFF
.	TRBJ2-5	TRBV5-4	.	TGTGCCAGCAGCTTGGGAGGGCAGGGGTCAGAGACCCAGTACTTC	CASSLGGQGSETQYF
.	TRBJ1-1	TRBV3-1/TRBV3-2	.	TGTGCCAGCAGCCAAGTATTAATGAACACTGAAGCTTTCTTT	CASSQVLMNTEAFF
.	TRBJ2-7	TRBV4-1	.	TGCGCCAGCAGACCCGGACAGAGGAGCTCCTACGAGCAGTACTTC	CASRPGQRSSYEQYF
TRBD1	TRBJ1-5	TRBV6-7	.	TGTGCCAGCAGTTACATGACAGGGGCAAGATTTCAGCCCCAGCATTTT	CASSYMTGARFQPQHF
TRBD2	TRBJ2-5	TRBV6-5	.	TGTGCCAGCAGCCGGCGAGTTAGCGGGAAAGAGACCCAGTACTTC	CASSRRVSGKETQYF
.	TRBJ2-2	TRBV20-1	.	TGCAGTGCCTACACCGGGGAGCTGTTTTTT	CSAYTGELFF
TRBD1	TRBJ1-5	TRBV4-1	.	TGCGCCAGCAGCCAAGGGGACAGGGGGCTGAATCAGCCCCAGCATTTT	CASSQGDRGLNQPQHF
.	TRBJ2-7	TRBV12-3/TRBV12-4	.	TGTGCCAGCAGTTTAACCGCGCTAGAGCAGTACTTC	CASSLTALEQYF
.	TRBJ2-5	TRBV24-1	.	TGTGCCACCAGTGAGCCCGGGACCGGAGCACAAGAGACCCAGTACTTC	CATSEPGTGAQETQYF
.	TRBJ1-6	TRBV6-5	.	TGTGCCAGCAGTTACTCGGGGGGGGTATGGAATTCACCCCTCCACTTT	CASSYSGGVWNSPLHF
.	TRBJ1-4	TRBV6-6	.	TGTGCCAGCAGTCAAGCTCCGAAAGAGGGAGGGAAACTGTTTTTT	CASSQAPKEGGKLFF
.	TRBJ1-6	TRBV6-5	once	TGTGCCAGCAGTTACAGAGGCAGGGAGGACTCACCCCTCCACTTT	CASSYRGREDSPLHF
.	TRBJ2-1	TRBV7-9	.	TGTGCCAGCACCGGGATAGGGGCGCACAGTGAGCAGTTCTTC	CASTGIGAHSEQFF
TRBD1	TRBJ1-5	TRBV19	.	TGTGCCAGTACAGGCGGCAGGGGGCTTTACAGCAATCAGCCCCAGCATTTT	CASTGGRGLYSNQPQHF
TRBD1	TRBJ2-1	TRBV2	.	TGTGCCAGCAGACAGGGGAATGAGCAGTTCTTC	CASRQGNEQFF
TRBD1	TRBJ1-2	TRBV5-4	.	TGTGCCAGCACCATCGGGGACAGGGGGACTAACTATGGCTACACCTTC	CASTIGDRGTNYGYTF
TRBD1	TRBJ1-2	TRBV7-9	.	TGTGCCAGCAGCCGGGGACAGGCGAACTATGGCTACACCTTC	CASSRGQANYGYTF
TRBD1	TRBJ1-1	TRBV19	.	TGTGCCAGTAGTTACCGGGACAGGAACACTGAAGCTTTCTTT	CASSYRDRNTEAFF
TRBD1	TRBJ1-5	TRBV27	.	TGTGCCAGCAGCGGAGGGGGCGCCGGCAATCAGCCCCAGCATTTT	CASSGGGAGNQPQHF
.	TRBJ2-5	TRBV6-5	.	TGTGCCAGCAGTTTTTCTGGGACTACCCAGGGGGCCCAGTACTTC	CASSFSGTTQGAQYF
TRBD2	TRBJ2-2	TRBV28	.	TGTGCCAGCAAGGATAGCGGGGGGCGAAACACCGGGGAGCTGTTTTTT	CASKDSGGRNTGELFF
.	TRBJ1-2	TRBV6-2/TRBV6-3	.	TGTGCCAGCAGTATCGGGATATATGGCTACACCTTC	CASSIGIYGYTF
.	TRBJ2-2	TRBV29-1	.	TGCAGCGTTTCAAAGATTGCGAACACCGGGGAGCTGTTTTTT	CSVSKIANTGELFF
.	TRBJ1-5	TRBV6-6	.	TGTGCCAGCAGTTACGAACAGGGCTATCAGCCCCAGCATTTT	CASSYEQGYQPQHF
.	TRBJ2-6	TRBV5-1	.	TGCGCCAGCAGCTTGGGGTCGGTAGCTGGGGCCAACGTCCTGACTTTC	CASSLGSVAGANVLTF
TRBD2	TRBJ2-1	TRBV14	.	TGTGCCAGCAGCCGAGTAGGGAGGGGTCCCTACAATGAGCAGTTCTTC	CASSRVGRGPYNEQFF